The 19 T cell receptor beta chains in this list originate from one sample, sequenced in a study of T cell responses to AZD1222 COVID-19 vaccine. Libraries were prepared by immunoSEQ multiplex PCR; TCRdb keeps only in-frame clonotypes and omits some of them. Among 150,000 to 200,000 clones listed, 88% were seen once. Sequencing was performed on peripheral blood, taken on day 0 of AZD1222 vaccination. The receptors originated from an adult in good health.

This chain links TRBV7-2 with TRBJ1-4; no firm D call. The ends were cut back, 1 base at V and 3 bases at J, with 9 bases in the middle. Looked up from germline, CDR1 is SGHTA and CDR2 is FQGNSA. The CDR3 has 15 residues. CDR3 nucleotides: TGTGCCAGCAGCTTAGGTCAGGCCTCTAATGAAAAACTGTTTTTT. It yields the protein CASSLGQASNEKLFF.

The chain joins TRBV7-3 to TRBJ1-3; D is ambiguous. Germline assignment: CDR1 SGHTA and CDR2 FQGTGA. The CDR3 loop spans 13 amino acids. The V end lost 5 bases, the J end lost 4 bases, and 9 bases lay between the germline ends. CDR3 DNA sequence: TGTGCCAGCAGCGACACGGCAGGAAACACCATATATTTT. It is translated as CASSDTAGNTIYF.

This sequence joins TRBV6-1 and TRBJ2-3; D is perhaps TRBD1 or TRBD2 (6 bases each). Germline CDR1 reads MNHNS; CDR2 reads SASEGT. V was shortened by 4 bases and J by 5 bases, with 19 bases between the two germline ends. CDR3 length equals 16 residues. CDR3 in amino acids: CASSVVPGAGRDTQYF. CDR3 sequence (DNA): TGTGCCAGCAGTGTGGTCCCGGGGGCGGGAAGAGATACGCAGTATTTT.

The V and J genes are TRBV4-2 and TRBJ2-1; D is uncertain. The CDR3 spans 16 residues. V was cut by 1 base and J by 11 bases, with 21 bases left in between. Germline CDR1 LGHNA, CDR2 YNFKEQ. CDR3 protein: CASSQVLGKEPFKQFF. CDR3 bases: TGTGCCAGCAGCCAAGTTTTAGGGAAAGAACCCTTTAAGCAGTTCTTC.

V is TRBV23-1 and J is TRBJ1-1; D possibly corresponds to TRBD1 (5 bases). TRBV23-1 is placed among ORFs of uncertain function. V was shortened by 9 bases and J by 4 bases, with 21 bases between the two germline ends. CDR3 length: 15 amino acids. CDR3 nucleotide sequence: TGCGCCAGTCGGGGTGGTAGGGGCGGCAGCACTGAAGCTTTCTTT. Amino acid sequence: CASRGGRGGSTEAFF.

The CDR3 is CASSRGVEGYTF. CDR3 sequence (DNA): TGTGCCAGCAGTAGAGGGGTGGAGGGCTACACCTTC. The chain combines TRBV28 with TRBJ1-2; a weak D match, TRBD1 (5 bases). The length of the CDR3 is 12 residues. Germline loops: CDR1 MDHEN, CDR2 SYDVKM. Trimming cost V 5 bases and J 8 bases, with 12 bases left between them.

Note on this clone: The identical CDR3 is also encoded by other nucleotide sequences in the sample. The CDR3 nucleotides read TGTGCCAGCAGTTTATTAACTGAAGCTTTCTTT. The encoded protein is CASSLLTEAFF. The rearrangement uses TRBV28 and TRBJ1-1, with D unresolved. The germline CDR1 and CDR2 sequences are MDHEN and SYDVKM. V gave up 1 base and J gave up 5 bases, with 2 bases separating them. There are 11 residues in the CDR3.

The rearrangement uses TRBV2 and TRBJ2-7; D gene ambiguous. The CDR3 covers 12 residues. The V gene lost 8 bases and the J gene lost 3 bases, with 11 bases spanning the gap. Per the germline V gene, CDR1 is SNHLY and CDR2 is FYNNEI. The DNA for the CDR3 is TGTGCCAGCTCTTACAAAGTCTACGAGCAGTACTTC. It specifies CASSYKVYEQYF.

CDR3 sequence: CASTRGLNSNQPQHF. The DNA of the CDR3 is TGTGCCAGCACGAGGGGTTTGAATAGCAATCAGCCCCAGCATTTT. This rearrangement joins TRBV2 to TRBJ1-5, with D perhaps matching TRBD1 (5 bases). This CDR3 is 15 amino acids long. CDR1 is SNHLY and CDR2 is FYNNEI in the germline V gene. The V end was cut by 7 bases, the J end by 0 bases, with 13 bases between.

This chain joins TRBV6-5 and TRBJ2-7; 8 bases fit TRBD2. CDR1 and CDR2 (germline): MNHEY, SVGAGI. Trimming removed 6 bases from V and 2 bases from J; junction bases left unmatched: 0. The CDR3 is 12 amino acids. The DNA of the CDR3 is TGTGCCAGCAGCGGGGGGGCCTACGAGCAGTACTTC. It translates to CASSGGAYEQYF.

The rearrangement joins TRBV3-1 (or the pseudogene TRBV3-2) to TRBJ1-3; possibly TRBD1 for D (5 bases). The CDR3 is 16 residues long. CDR1 and CDR2 from the germline V gene are LGHDT and YNNKEL (reference sequence). V lost 1 base to trimming and J lost 4 bases, with 14 bases between them. Here the CDR3 reads CASSQGGFKEGNTIYF. The CDR3 bases are TGTGCCAGCAGCCAAGGGGGCTTCAAGGAAGGAAACACCATATATTTT.

The rearrangement joins TRBV4-1 to TRBJ1-5; a weak D match, TRBD1 (6 bases). Looked up from germline, CDR1 is MGHRA and CDR2 is YSYEKL. V dropped 4 bases and J dropped 6 bases, with 16 bases sitting between them. The CDR3 has 15 residues. The CDR3 DNA is TGCGCCAGCAGCCTAAGCCTAAGGGGGGGTCAGCCCCAGCATTTT. Translating gives CASSLSLRGGQPQHF.

J is TRBJ2-1 and V is TRBV5-1; 10 bases are shared with TRBD2. The V and J ends lost 3 bases and 3 bases, in that order; junction bases with no gene match: 3. Germline-derived CDR1 and CDR2 are SGHRS and YFSETQ. The CDR3 extends over 15 amino acids. The CDR3 DNA is TGCGCCAGCAGCTCGGGACTAGCGAGCTACAATGAGCAGTTCTTC. It translates to CASSSGLASYNEQFF.

The V call is TRBV12-3 or TRBV12-4, the J call TRBJ1-2; possibly TRBD1 for D (5 bases). CDR3 length: 13 residues. Trimming left V 2 bases short and J 3 bases short, with 7 bases between. CDR3 loop: CASSLTGDYGYTF. The CDR3 DNA reads as TGTGCCAGCAGTTTAACGGGGGACTATGGCTACACCTTC.

The CDR3 coding sequence is TGTGCCAGCAGCTTGATTGCGGGGGCGGATGGCTACACCTTC. Residues: CASSLIAGADGYTF. The V call is TRBV5-4, the J call TRBJ1-2; weak D call: TRBD1 (6 bases). The CDR3 has 14 amino acids. Between the trimmed V and J ends, which lost 1 base and 6 bases, there was a span of 13 bases. Germline V gene lookup returns CDR1 SGHNT and CDR2 YYREEE (reference sequence).

The chain links TRBV6-5 to TRBJ1-1; weak D call: TRBD1 (6 bases). Looked up from germline, CDR1 is MNHEY and CDR2 is SVGAGI. This CDR3 has 11 amino acids. The V and J ends lost 5 bases and 10 bases respectively, with 11 bases between them. Written as DNA, the CDR3 is TGTGCCAGCAGTAATAGGGGGGGAGCTTTCTTT. It translates to CASSNRGGAFF.

This clone came up once. V and J are TRBV24-1 and TRBJ2-1; 8 nucleotides line up with TRBD1. V was clipped by 8 bases and J by 7 bases; unmatched bases: 6. Germline CDR1 reads KGHDR; CDR2 reads SFDVKD. The CDR3 length is 13 residues. CDR3 nucleotide sequence: TGTGCCACCATTGGACAGGGTCATAATGAGCAGTTCTTC. It translates to CATIGQGHNEQFF.

J is TRBJ1-4 and V is TRBV27; possible D gene TRBD1, 5 bases. Germline-derived CDR1 and CDR2 are MNHEY and SMNVEV (reference sequence). V was pared by 9 bases and J by 3 bases, with 14 bases between. This CDR3 has 14 residues. The DNA of the CDR3 is TGTGCCAGTAGACGAGGGGTGGCTAATGAAAAACTGTTTTTT. Its translation is CASRRGVANEKLFF.

This chain connects TRBV6-5 to TRBJ1-4, with 9 bases matching TRBD1. The V gene's germline CDR1 is MNHEY and CDR2 SVGAGI. The CDR3 is made up of 14 amino acids. The J segment lost 6 bases and the V segment lost 8 bases, leaving 7 bases of the junction unmatched. DNA for the CDR3: TGTGCCAGCGGATGGACAGGGGCGGATGAAAAACTGTTTTTT. Its translation: CASGWTGADEKLFF.